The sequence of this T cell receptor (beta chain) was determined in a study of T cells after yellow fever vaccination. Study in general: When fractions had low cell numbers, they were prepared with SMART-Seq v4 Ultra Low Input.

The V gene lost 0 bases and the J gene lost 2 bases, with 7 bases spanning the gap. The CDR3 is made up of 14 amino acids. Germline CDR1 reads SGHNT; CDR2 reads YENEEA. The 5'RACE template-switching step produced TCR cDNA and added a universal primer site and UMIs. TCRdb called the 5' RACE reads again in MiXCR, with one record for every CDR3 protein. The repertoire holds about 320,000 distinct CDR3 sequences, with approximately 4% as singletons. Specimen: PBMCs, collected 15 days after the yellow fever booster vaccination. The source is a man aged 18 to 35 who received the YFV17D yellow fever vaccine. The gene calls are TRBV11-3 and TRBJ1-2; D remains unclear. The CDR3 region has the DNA TGTGCCAGCAGCTTAGATGTGGGAAACTATGGCTACACCTTC. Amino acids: CASSLDVGNYGYTF.